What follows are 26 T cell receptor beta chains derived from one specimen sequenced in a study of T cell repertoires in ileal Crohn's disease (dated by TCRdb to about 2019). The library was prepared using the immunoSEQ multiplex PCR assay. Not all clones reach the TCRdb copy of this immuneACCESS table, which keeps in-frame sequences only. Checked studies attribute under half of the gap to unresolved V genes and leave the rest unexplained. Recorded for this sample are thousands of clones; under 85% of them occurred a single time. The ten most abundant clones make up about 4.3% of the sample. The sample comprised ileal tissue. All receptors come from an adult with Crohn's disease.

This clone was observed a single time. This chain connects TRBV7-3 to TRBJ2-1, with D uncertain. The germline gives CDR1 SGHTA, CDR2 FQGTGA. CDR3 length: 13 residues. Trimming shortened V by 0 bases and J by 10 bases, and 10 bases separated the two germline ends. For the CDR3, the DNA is TGTGCCAGCAGCTTAACTTCTCAGTACGAGCAGTTCTTC. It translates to CASSLTSQYEQFF.

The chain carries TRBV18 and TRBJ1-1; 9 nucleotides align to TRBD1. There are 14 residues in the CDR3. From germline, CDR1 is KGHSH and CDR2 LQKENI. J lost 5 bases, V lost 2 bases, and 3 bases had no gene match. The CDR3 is CASSPGTGRTEAFF. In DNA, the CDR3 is TGTGCCAGCTCACCAGGGACAGGGAGGACTGAAGCTTTCTTT.

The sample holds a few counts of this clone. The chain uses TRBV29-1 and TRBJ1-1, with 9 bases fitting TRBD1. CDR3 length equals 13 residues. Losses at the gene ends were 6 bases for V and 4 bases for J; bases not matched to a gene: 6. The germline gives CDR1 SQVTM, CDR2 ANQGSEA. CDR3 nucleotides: TGCAGCGTGAGGGACAGGGCAGGCACTGAAGCTTTCTTT. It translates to CSVRDRAGTEAFF. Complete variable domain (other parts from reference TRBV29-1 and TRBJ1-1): SAVISQKPSRDICQRGTSLTIQCQVDSQVTMMFWYRQQPGQSLTLIATANQGSEATYESGFVIDKFPISRPNLTFSTLTVSNMSPEDSSIYLCSVRDRAGTEAFFGQGTRLTVV.

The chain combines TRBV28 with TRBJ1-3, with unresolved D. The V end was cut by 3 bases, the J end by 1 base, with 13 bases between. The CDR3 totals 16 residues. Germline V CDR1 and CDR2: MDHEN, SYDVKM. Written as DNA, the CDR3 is TGTGCCAGCAGTTTCCCCCCGGCCGGGTCTGGAAACACCATATATTTT. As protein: CASSFPPAGSGNTIYF.

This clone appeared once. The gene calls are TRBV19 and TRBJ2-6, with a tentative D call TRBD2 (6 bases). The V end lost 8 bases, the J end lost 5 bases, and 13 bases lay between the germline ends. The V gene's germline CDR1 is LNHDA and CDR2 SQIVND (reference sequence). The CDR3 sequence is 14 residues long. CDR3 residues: CASLSGERANVLTF. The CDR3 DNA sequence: TGTGCCAGTTTATCGGGGGAGAGGGCCAACGTCCTGACTTTC.

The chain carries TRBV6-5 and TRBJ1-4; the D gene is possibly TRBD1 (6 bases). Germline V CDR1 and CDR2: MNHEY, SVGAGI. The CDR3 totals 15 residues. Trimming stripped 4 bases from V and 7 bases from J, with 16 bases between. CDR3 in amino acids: CASSFTQGRGEKLFF. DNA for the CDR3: TGTGCCAGCAGTTTTACGCAGGGGAGGGGTGAAAAACTGTTTTTT.

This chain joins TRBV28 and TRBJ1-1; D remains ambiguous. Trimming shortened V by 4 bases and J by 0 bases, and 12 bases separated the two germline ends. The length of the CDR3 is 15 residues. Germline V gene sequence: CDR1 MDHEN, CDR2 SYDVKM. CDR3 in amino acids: CASSSPGSLNTEAFF. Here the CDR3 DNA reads TGTGCCAGCAGTTCTCCGGGAAGCCTGAACACTGAAGCTTTCTTT.

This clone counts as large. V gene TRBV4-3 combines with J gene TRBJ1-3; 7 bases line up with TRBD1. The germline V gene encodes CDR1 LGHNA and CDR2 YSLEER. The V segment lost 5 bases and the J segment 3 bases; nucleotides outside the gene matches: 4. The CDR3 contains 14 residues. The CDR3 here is CASSADRFGNTIYF. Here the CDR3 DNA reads TGCGCCAGCAGCGCGGACAGGTTTGGAAACACCATATATTTT.

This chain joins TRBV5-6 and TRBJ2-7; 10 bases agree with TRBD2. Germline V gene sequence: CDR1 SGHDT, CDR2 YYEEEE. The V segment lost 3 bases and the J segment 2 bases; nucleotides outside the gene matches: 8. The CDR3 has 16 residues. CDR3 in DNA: TGTGCCAGCAGCTCCCTCGGAGCGGGAGGGACCTACGAGCAGTACTTC. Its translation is CASSSLGAGGTYEQYF.

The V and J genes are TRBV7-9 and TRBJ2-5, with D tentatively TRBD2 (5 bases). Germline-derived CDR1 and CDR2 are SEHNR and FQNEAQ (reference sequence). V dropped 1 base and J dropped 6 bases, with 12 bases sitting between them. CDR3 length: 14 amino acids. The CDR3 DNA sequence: TGTGCCAGCAGCTTAGGAACTAGTGGAAAGACCCAGTACTTC. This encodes CASSLGTSGKTQYF.

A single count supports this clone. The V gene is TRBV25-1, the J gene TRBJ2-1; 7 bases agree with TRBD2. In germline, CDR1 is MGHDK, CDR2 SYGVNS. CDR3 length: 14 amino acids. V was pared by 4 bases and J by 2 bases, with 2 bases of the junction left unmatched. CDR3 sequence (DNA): TGTGCCAGCAGTGCCGCGGGAGCCTACAATGAGCAGTTCTTC. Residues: CASSAAGAYNEQFF.

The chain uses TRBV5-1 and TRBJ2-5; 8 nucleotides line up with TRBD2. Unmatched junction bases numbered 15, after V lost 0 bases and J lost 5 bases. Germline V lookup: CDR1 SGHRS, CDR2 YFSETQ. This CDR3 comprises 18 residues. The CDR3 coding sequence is TGCGCCAGCAGCTTGGGGACTGGACTAGCCCGACCGGGGGAGACCCAGTACTTC. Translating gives CASSLGTGLARPGETQYF.

The CDR3 sequence is CASSLPGASGQYEQYF. As DNA, the CDR3 is TGCGCCAGCAGCTTGCCGGGGGCTAGCGGGCAGTACGAGCAGTACTTC. The rearrangement uses TRBV5-1 and TRBJ2-5; 8 nucleotides match TRBD2. TRBJ2-7 explains the end of the DNA better; the J call may be wrong. This CDR3 spans 16 amino acids. Germline CDR1 and CDR2: SGHRS and YFSETQ.

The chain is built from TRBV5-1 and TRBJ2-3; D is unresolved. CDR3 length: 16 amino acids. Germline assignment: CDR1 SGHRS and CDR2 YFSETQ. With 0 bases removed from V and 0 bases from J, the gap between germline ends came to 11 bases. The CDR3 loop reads CASSLAPFGSTDTQYF. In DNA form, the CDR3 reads TGCGCCAGCAGCTTGGCCCCTTTCGGTAGCACAGATACGCAGTATTTT.

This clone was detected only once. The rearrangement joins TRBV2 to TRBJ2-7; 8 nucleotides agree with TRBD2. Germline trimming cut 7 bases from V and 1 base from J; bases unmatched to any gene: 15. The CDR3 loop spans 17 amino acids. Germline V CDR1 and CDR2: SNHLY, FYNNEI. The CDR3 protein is CASTGLEISYGSYEQYF. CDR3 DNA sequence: TGTGCCAGCACGGGACTAGAGATTTCGTACGGATCCTACGAGCAGTACTTC.

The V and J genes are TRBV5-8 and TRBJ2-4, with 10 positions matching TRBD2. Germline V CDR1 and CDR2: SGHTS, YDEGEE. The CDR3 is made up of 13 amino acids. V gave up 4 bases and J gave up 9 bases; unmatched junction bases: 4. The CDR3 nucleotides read TGTGCCAGCAGCCTAAGACTAGCGGGCATTCAGTACTTC. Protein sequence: CASSLRLAGIQYF.

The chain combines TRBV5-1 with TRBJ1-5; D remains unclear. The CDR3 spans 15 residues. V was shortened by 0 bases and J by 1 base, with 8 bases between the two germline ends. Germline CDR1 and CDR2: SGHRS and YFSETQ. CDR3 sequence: CASSLAAGSNQPQHF. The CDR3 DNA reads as TGCGCCAGCAGCTTGGCCGCGGGGAGCAATCAGCCCCAGCATTTT.

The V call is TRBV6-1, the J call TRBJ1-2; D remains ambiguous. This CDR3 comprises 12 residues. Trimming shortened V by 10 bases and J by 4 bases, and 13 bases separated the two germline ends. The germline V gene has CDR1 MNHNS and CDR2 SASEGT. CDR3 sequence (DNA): TGTGCCACCCCGACTGCTTTCTATGGCTACACCTTC. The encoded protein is CATPTAFYGYTF.

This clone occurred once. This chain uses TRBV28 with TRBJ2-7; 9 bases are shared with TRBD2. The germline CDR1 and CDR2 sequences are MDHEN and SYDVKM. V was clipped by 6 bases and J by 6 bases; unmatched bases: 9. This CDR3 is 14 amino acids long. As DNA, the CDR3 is TGTGCCAGCAGCGCCGGGACTAGCTACGGCGAGCAGTACTTC. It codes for CASSAGTSYGEQYF.

CDR3 loop: CASSDSGSIPLEQYF. The CDR3 DNA reads TGCGCCAGCAGCGATAGCGGGAGTATCCCTCTCGAGCAGTACTTC. The chain uses TRBV5-1 and TRBJ2-7, with 9 positions matching TRBD2. Trimming took 4 bases from V and 6 from J; bases not matched to a gene: 11. The CDR3 is 15 amino acids. Germline V gene lookup returns CDR1 SGHRS and CDR2 YFSETQ.

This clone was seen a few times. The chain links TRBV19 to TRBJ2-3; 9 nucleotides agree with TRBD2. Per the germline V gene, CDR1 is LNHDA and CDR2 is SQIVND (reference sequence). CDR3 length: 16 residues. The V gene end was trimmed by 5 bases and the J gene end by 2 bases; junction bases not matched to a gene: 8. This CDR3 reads CASSLPTSGYTDTQYF. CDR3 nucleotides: TGTGCCAGTAGTCTCCCGACTAGCGGATACACAGATACGCAGTATTTT.

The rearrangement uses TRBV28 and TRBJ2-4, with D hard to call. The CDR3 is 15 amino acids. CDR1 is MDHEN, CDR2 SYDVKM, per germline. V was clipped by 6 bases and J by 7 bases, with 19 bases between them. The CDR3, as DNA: TGTGCCAGCAGCACTCTAGAAATCGGCTGGAACATTCAGTACTTC. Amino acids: CASSTLEIGWNIQYF.

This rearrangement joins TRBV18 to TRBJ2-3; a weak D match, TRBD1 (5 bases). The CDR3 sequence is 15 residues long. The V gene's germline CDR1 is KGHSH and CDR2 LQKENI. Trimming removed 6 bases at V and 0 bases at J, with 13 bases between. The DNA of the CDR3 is TGTGCCAGCTCCTCGGACGGACATAGCACAGATACGCAGTATTTT. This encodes CASSSDGHSTDTQYF.

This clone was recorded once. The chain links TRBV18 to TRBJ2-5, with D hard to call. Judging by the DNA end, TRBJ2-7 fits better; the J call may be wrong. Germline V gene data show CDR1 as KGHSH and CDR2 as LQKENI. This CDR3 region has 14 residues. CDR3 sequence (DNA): TGTGCCAGCTCCCCTGGCGGTGGCCCCTACGAGCAGTACTTC. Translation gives CASSPGGGPYEQYF.

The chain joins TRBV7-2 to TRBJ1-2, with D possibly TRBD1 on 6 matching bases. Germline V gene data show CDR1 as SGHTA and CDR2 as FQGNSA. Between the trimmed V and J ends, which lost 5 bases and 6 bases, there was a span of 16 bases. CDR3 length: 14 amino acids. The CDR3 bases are TGTGCCAGCAGCCGCGGACAGAGGGCGCATGGCTACACCTTC. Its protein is CASSRGQRAHGYTF. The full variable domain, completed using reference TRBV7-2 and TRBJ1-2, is GAGVSQSPSNKVTEKGKDVELRCDPISGHTALYWYRQSLGQGLEFLIYFQGNSAPDKSGLPSDRFSAERTGGSVSTLTIQRTQQEDSAVYLCASSRGQRAHGYTFGSGTRLTVV.

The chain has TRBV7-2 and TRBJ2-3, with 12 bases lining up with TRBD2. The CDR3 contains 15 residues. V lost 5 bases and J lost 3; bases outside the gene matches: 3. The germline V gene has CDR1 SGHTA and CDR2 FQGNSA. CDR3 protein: CASSRGTSGTDTQYF. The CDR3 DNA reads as TGTGCCAGCAGCCGAGGGACTAGCGGGACAGATACGCAGTATTTT.